The 15 T cell receptor beta chains given below trace back to one sample, sequenced in a study of cytomegalovirus exposure and HLA in healthy donors. 13 Jbeta primers and 60 Vbeta primers were used for the PCR. Here immunoSEQ multiplex PCR was the method, and the copy in TCRdb shows in-frame clones only, minus some. The ten most abundant clones cover about 1.1% of a sample with about 200,000 clones. Sequenced material: PBMCs. The receptors shown here come from a girl aged 2-10 years in good health and CMV-seropositive.

This chain connects TRBV7-9 to TRBJ2-7; 9 positions match TRBD2. Per germline, CDR1 SEHNR and CDR2 FQNEAQ (reference sequence). The CDR3 is 15 residues long. Trimming at V came to 5 bases and at J to 0 bases, leaving 5 bases not matched to a gene. The CDR3 DNA is TGTGCCAGCAGCACACTAGCGGGTGGCTCCTACGAGCAGTACTTC. Translation gives CASSTLAGGSYEQYF.

The rearrangement links TRBV27 to TRBJ2-4; TRBD1 aligns across 8 bases. Losses at the gene ends were 4 bases for V and 3 bases for J; bases not matched to a gene: 5. CDR1 and CDR2 (germline): MNHEY, SMNVEV (reference sequence). CDR3 size: 15 residues. This CDR3 reads CASSSPGGGKNIQYF. As DNA, the CDR3 is TGTGCCAGCAGTTCTCCAGGGGGCGGCAAAAACATTCAGTACTTC.

The rearrangement joins TRBV5-6 to TRBJ2-3; a possible D gene is TRBD2 (6 bases). V lost 1 base to trimming and J lost 2 bases, with 17 bases between them. Germline V gene sequence: CDR1 SGHDT, CDR2 YYEEEE. The CDR3 sequence is 17 residues long. CDR3 amino acids: CASSLYQGGPITDTQYF. CDR3 bases: TGTGCCAGCAGCTTGTATCAGGGAGGCCCGATCACAGATACGCAGTATTTT.

The rearrangement links TRBV13 to TRBJ1-3; tentatively, D is TRBD1 (6 bases). Deletions cut 4 bases from V and 4 bases from J, with 17 bases between. The V gene's germline CDR1 is PRHDT and CDR2 FYEKMQ (reference sequence). The CDR3 has 16 amino acids. The CDR3 region has the DNA TGTGCCAGCAGCTCGCGGACAGCGCATTCCGGAAACACCATATATTTT. This translates into CASSSRTAHSGNTIYF.

The genes are TRBV19 and TRBJ2-7; 13 positions match TRBD2. Germline V lookup: CDR1 LNHDA, CDR2 SQIVND (reference sequence). The V segment lost 3 bases and the J segment 3 bases; nucleotides outside the gene matches: 5. The CDR3 is 16 residues long. In nucleotides, the CDR3 is TGTGCCAGTAGTATGCCCGGACTAGCGGGGGACTACGAGCAGTACTTC. It codes for CASSMPGLAGDYEQYF.

The gene calls are TRBV10-3 and TRBJ2-7; a weak D match, TRBD2 (6 bases). V dropped 0 bases and J dropped 3 bases, with 12 bases sitting between them. Germline V gene data show CDR1 as ENHRY and CDR2 as SYGVKD. The CDR3 contains 15 residues. As DNA, the CDR3 is TGTGCCATCAGTGAGTCTGCGGGGAGAATCTACGAGCAGTACTTC. Its translation is CAISESAGRIYEQYF.

This chain links TRBV10-3 with TRBJ2-3, with TRBD2 identical over 14 bases. The CDR3 is made up of 16 amino acids. After removal of 6 bases from V and 4 bases from J, the junction contained 6 bases not matched to a gene. Germline lookup yields CDR1 ENHRY and CDR2 SYGVKD. CDR3 in DNA: TGTGCCATCAGAACCGGGACTAGCGGGGGAGCAGATACGCAGTATTTT. It specifies CAIRTGTSGGADTQYF.

The rearrangement links TRBV5-1 to TRBJ2-7; D is perhaps TRBD1 (5 bases). There are 15 residues in the CDR3. V was pared by 2 bases and J by 3 bases, with 15 bases between. The germline gives CDR1 SGHRS, CDR2 YFSETQ. DNA for the CDR3: TGCGCCAGCAGCTTCATTCAGGGTAGCCTCTACGAGCAGTACTTC. It codes for CASSFIQGSLYEQYF.

The chain links TRBV27 to TRBJ2-2; 13 bases map to TRBD2. The CDR3 totals 15 residues. V lost 10 bases, J lost 6 bases, and 8 bases stayed unmatched. The germline V gene has CDR1 MNHEY and CDR2 SMNVEV (reference sequence). The CDR3 DNA follows: TGTGCCACATCGGGACTAGCGGGAATGCCCGGGGAGCTGTTTTTT. The encoded protein is CATSGLAGMPGELFF.

This CDR3 reads CASSHSGTAYEQYF. CDR3 sequence (DNA): TGTGCCAGCTCACATAGCGGCACCGCCTACGAGCAGTACTTC. This chain joins TRBV18 and TRBJ2-7; tentatively, D is TRBD2 (6 bases). Germline assignment: CDR1 KGHSH and CDR2 LQKENI. Trimming shortened V by 4 bases and J by 2 bases, and 12 bases separated the two germline ends. The CDR3 length is 14 residues. The variable domain in full, with the rest retrieved from reference TRBV18 and TRBJ2-7, is NAGVMQNPRHLVRRRGQEARLRCSPMKGHSHVYWYRQLPEEGLKFMVYLQKENIIDESGMPKERFSAEFPKEGPSILRIQQVVRGDSAAYFCASSHSGTAYEQYFGPGTRLTVT.

The chain has TRBV28 and TRBJ1-5; the match to TRBD1 covers 9 bases. Per the germline V gene, CDR1 is MDHEN and CDR2 is SYDVKM. CDR3 size: 15 residues. Trimming removed 10 bases from V and 5 bases from J; junction bases left unmatched: 12. The CDR3 spells CATTRGTGRDQPQHF. CDR3 DNA sequence: TGTGCCACAACTCGGGGGACAGGGAGGGATCAGCCCCAGCATTTT.

This chain links TRBV7-8 with TRBJ2-1, with 7 positions matching TRBD1. CDR1 and CDR2 (germline): SGHVS, FQNEAQ. The CDR3 is 12 amino acids. With V trimmed by 2 bases and J by 16 bases, 8 bases remained unmatched. The CDR3 DNA reads TGTGCCAGCAGCTTATTCACAGGGGAAAATTTCTTC. As protein: CASSLFTGENFF.

The chain couples TRBV28 to TRBJ2-3; possibly TRBD1 for D (5 bases). This CDR3 region has 15 residues. Trimming removed 3 bases at V and 2 bases at J, with 12 bases between. The V gene's germline CDR1 is MDHEN and CDR2 SYDVKM. The CDR3 DNA is TGTGCCAGCAGTTTCGAACAGGATTACACAGATACGCAGTATTTT. It is translated as CASSFEQDYTDTQYF.

V usage is TRBV2 and J usage is TRBJ1-2; possible D gene TRBD1, 6 bases. Germline V gene data show CDR1 as SNHLY and CDR2 as FYNNEI. Trimming cost V 7 bases and J 7 bases, with 22 bases left between them. There are 15 residues in the CDR3. This chain's CDR3 is CASTRREAGDSGYTF. CDR3 in DNA: TGTGCCAGCACCCGTCGGGAGGCAGGGGATAGTGGCTACACCTTC.

The chain carries TRBV5-1 and TRBJ2-1, with 8 bases aligning to TRBD2. Germline CDR1 reads SGHRS; CDR2 reads YFSETQ. This CDR3 region has 15 residues. Germline trimming cut 3 bases from V and 4 bases from J; bases unmatched to any gene: 6. In nucleotides, the CDR3 is TGCGCCAGCAGCTCAGCGGGAGAGGGGTACAATGAGCAGTTCTTC. Protein: CASSSAGEGYNEQFF.